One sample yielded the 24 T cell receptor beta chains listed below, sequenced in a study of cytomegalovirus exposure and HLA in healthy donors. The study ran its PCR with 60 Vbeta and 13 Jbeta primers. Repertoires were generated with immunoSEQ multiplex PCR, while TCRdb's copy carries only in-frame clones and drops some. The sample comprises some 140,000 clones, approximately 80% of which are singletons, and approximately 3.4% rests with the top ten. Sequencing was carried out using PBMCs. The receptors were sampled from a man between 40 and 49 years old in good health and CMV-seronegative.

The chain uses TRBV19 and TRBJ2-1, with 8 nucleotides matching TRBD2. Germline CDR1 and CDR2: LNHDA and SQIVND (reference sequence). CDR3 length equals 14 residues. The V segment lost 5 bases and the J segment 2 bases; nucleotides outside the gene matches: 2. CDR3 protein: CASSRGGAYNEQFF. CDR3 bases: TGTGCCAGTAGTCGGGGGGGGGCCTACAATGAGCAGTTCTTC.

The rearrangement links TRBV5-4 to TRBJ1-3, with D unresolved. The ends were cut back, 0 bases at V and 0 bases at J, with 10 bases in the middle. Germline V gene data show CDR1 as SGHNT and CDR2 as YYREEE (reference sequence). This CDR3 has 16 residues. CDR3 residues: CASSLAASSSGNTIYF. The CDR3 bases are TGTGCCAGCAGCTTGGCTGCTTCGAGCTCTGGAAACACCATATATTTT.

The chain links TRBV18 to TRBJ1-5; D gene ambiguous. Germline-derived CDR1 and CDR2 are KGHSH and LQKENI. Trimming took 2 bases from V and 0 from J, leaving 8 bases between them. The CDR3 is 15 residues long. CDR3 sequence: CASSPSDNSNQPQHF. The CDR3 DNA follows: TGTGCCAGCTCACCATCCGACAATAGCAATCAGCCCCAGCATTTT.

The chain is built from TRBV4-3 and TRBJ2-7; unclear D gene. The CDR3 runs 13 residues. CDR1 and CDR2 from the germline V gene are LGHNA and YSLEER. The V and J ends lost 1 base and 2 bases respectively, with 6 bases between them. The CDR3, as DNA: TGCGCCAGCAGCCAAGGCCTAGCCTACGAGCAGTACTTC. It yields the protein CASSQGLAYEQYF.

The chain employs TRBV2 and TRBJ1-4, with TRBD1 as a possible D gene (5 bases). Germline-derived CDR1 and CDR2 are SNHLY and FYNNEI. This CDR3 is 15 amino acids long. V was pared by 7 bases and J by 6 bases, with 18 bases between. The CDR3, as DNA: TGTGCCAGCACTTCCGTGGGGGGAGATTATGAAAAACTGTTTTTT. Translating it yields CASTSVGGDYEKLFF.

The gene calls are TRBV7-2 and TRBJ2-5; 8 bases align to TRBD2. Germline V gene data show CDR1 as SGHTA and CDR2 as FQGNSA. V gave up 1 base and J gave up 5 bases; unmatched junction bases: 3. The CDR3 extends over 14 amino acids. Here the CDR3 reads CASSLGGLVETQYF. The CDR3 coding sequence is TGTGCCAGCAGCTTAGGGGGACTAGTTGAGACCCAGTACTTC.

CDR3 sequence: CASSRRPGTGSSGANVLTF. Written as DNA, the CDR3 is TGTGCCAGCAGCCGCCGCCCCGGGACAGGGAGCTCTGGGGCCAACGTCCTGACTTTC. The chain carries TRBV7-3 and TRBJ2-6, with TRBD1 matching over 9 bases. V was clipped by 5 bases and J by 0 bases; unmatched bases: 11. The CDR3 totals 19 residues. Looked up from germline, CDR1 is SGHTA and CDR2 is FQGTGA.

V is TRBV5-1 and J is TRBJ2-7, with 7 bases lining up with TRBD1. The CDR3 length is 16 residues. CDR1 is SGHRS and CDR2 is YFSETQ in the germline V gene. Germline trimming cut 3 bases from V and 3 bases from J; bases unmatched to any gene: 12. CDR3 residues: CASSSISGQVNYEQYF. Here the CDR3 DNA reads TGCGCCAGCAGCTCGATCTCAGGACAGGTGAACTACGAGCAGTACTTC.

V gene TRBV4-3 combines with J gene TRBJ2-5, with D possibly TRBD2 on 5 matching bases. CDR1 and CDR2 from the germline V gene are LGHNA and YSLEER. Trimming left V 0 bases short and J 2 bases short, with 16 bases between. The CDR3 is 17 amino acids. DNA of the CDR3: TGCGCCAGCAGCCAAGATCGGGATCCGATACTTCAAGAGACCCAGTACTTC. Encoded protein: CASSQDRDPILQETQYF.

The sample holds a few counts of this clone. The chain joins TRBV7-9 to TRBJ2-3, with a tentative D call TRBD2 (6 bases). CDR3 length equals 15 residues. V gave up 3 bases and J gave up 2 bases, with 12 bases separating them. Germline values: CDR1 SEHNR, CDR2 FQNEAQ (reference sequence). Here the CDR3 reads CASSLVADITDTQYF. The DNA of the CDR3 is TGTGCCAGCAGCTTGGTAGCGGACATCACAGATACGCAGTATTTT.

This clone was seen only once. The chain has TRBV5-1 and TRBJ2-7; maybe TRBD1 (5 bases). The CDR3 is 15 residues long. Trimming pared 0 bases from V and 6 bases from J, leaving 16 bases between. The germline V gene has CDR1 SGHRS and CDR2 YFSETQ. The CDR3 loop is CASSLAEAGFREQYF. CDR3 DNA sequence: TGCGCCAGCAGCTTGGCCGAGGCAGGGTTTCGCGAGCAGTACTTC. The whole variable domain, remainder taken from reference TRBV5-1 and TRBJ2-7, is KAGVTQTPRYLIKTRGQQVTLSCSPISGHRSVSWYQQTPGQGLQFLFEYFSETQRNKGNFPGRFSGRQFSNSRSEMNVSTLELGDSALYLCASSLAEAGFREQYFGPGTRLTVT.

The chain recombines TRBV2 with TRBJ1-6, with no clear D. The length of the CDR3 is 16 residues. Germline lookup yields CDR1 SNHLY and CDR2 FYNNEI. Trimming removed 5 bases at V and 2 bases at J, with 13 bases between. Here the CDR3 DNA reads TGTGCCAGCAGTTTAGATGACAACGCCTATAATTCACCCCTCCACTTT. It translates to CASSLDDNAYNSPLHF.

DNA of the CDR3: TGCGCCAGCGGTAACAGGGGGATGAACACTGAAGCTTTCTTT. Its protein is CASGNRGMNTEAFF. The V gene is TRBV23-1, the J gene TRBJ1-1; 8 bases are shared with TRBD1. TRBV23-1 is an ORF; its function is uncertain. Trimming at V came to 8 bases and at J to 0 bases, leaving 5 bases not matched to a gene. The CDR3 runs to 14 residues.

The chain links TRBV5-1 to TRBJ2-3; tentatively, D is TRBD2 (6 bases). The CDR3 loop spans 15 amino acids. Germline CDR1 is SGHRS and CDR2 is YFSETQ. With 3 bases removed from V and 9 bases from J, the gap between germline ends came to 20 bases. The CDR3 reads CASSSGVGGKKTQYF. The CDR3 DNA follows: TGCGCCAGCAGCTCGGGGGTTGGGGGAAAGAAGACGCAGTATTTT.

The CDR3 reads CASSFRQGGTDTQYF. The CDR3 DNA follows: TGTGCCAGCAGTTTTCGACAGGGGGGCACAGATACGCAGTATTTT. This chain links TRBV28 with TRBJ2-3; 9 bases agree with TRBD1. There are 15 residues in the CDR3. Germline V gene sequence: CDR1 MDHEN, CDR2 SYDVKM. After removal of 3 bases from V and 1 base from J, the junction contained 2 bases not matched to a gene.

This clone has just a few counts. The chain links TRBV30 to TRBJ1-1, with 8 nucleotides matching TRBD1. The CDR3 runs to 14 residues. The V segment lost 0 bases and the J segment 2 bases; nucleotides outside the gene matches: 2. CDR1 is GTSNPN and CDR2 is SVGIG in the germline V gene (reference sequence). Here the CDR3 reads CAWSVTGGNTEAFF. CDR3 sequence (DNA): TGTGCCTGGAGTGTTACAGGGGGAAACACTGAAGCTTTCTTT.

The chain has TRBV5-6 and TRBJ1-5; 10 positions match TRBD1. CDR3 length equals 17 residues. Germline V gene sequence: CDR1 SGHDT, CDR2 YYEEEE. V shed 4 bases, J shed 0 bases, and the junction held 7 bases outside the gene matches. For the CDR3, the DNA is TGTGCCAGCAGCCTGGCCGACAGGGGGCTTAGCAATCAGCCCCAGCATTTT. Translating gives CASSLADRGLSNQPQHF.

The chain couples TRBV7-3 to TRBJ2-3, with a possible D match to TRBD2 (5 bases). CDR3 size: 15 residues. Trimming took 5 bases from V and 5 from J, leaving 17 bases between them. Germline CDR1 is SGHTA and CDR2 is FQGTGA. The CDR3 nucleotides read TGTGCCAGCAGCCCGACGGGAACCCCGCAAGATACGCAGTATTTT. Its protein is CASSPTGTPQDTQYF.

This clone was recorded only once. The CDR3 protein is CATGTENTGELFF. The CDR3 DNA is TGCGCCACAGGGACAGAGAACACCGGGGAGCTGTTTTTT. V and J are TRBV4-3 and TRBJ2-2; the match to TRBD1 covers 7 bases. The V gene's germline CDR1 is LGHNA and CDR2 YSLEER. The CDR3 has 13 amino acids. The V and J ends lost 10 bases and 1 base, in that order; junction bases with no gene match: 3.

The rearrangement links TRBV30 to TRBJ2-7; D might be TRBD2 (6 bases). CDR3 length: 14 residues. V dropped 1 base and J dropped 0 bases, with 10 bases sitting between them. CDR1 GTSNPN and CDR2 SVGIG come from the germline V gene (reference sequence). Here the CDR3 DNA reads TGTGCCTGGAGTGCTGGGACTTACTCCTACGAGCAGTACTTC. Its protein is CAWSAGTYSYEQYF.

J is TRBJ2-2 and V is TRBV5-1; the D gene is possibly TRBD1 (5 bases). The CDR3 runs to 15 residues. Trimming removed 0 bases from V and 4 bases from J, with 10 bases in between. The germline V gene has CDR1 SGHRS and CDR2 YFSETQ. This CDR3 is CASSLVGASTGELFF. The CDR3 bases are TGCGCCAGCAGCTTGGTAGGGGCTAGCACCGGGGAGCTGTTTTTT.

CDR3 loop: CASSGEGGYYEQYF. The CDR3 DNA sequence: TGTGCCAGCAGTGGGGAAGGGGGATACTACGAGCAGTACTTC. V usage is TRBV2 and J usage is TRBJ2-7, with D perhaps matching TRBD1 (6 bases). V gave up 4 bases and J gave up 3 bases, with 13 bases separating them. The CDR3 consists of 14 residues. The germline V gene has CDR1 SNHLY and CDR2 FYNNEI.

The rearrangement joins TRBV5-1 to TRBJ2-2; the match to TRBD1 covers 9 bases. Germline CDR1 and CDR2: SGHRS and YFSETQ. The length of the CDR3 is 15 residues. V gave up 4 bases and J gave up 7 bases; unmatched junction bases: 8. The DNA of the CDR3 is TGCGCCAGCAGCACGGGACAGGGTGAGGTCGGGGAGCTGTTTTTT. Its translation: CASSTGQGEVGELFF.

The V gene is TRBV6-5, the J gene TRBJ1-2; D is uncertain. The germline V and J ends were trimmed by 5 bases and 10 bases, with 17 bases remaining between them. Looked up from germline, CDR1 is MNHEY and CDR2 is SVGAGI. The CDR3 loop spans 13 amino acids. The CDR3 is CASSPKPRNNYTF. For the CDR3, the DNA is TGTGCCAGCAGTCCTAAACCTAGGAATAACTACACCTTC.